The rows below give T cell receptor beta chains drawn from one sample of a study of shared clonotypes between healthy human individuals. This table comes from immunoSEQ multiplex PCR, and its TCRdb copy is limited to in-frame clones, with some not included. The data hold a few million clones, with roughly 90% observed a single time. Sequenced material: naive CD4+ T cells from PBMCs. Receptor source: a young man in good health. Some clones in this sample may be carry-over from other donors' samples. The CDR3 runs from the conserved cysteine through the conserved F or W. Fields, in order: V gene, D gene, clone size, J gene, CDR3 DNA, CDR3 protein. A D gene is named only where the DNA matches it firmly. Only some rows state a clone size, as once, few, many or a class for expanded clones.

v_call: TRBV4-2
d_call: -
clone_size: -
j_call: TRBJ2-6
cdr3_nt: TGTGCCAGCAGCCAAGAAATCGATACAGCGGGGGCCAACGTCCTGACTTTC
cdr3_aa: CASSQEIDTAGANVLTF

v_call: TRBV7-2
d_call: -
clone_size: -
j_call: TRBJ1-5
cdr3_nt: TGTGCCAGCAGCTTAAGTATCGACAGAGCGCGGGGTCAGCCCCAGCATTTT
cdr3_aa: CASSLSIDRARGQPQHF

v_call: TRBV5-1
d_call: -
clone_size: -
j_call: TRBJ2-5
cdr3_nt: TGCGCCAGCAGCTTGGAGGGTAGGGGAGAGACCCAGTACTTC
cdr3_aa: CASSLEGRGETQYF

v_call: TRBV4-3
d_call: -
clone_size: -
j_call: TRBJ2-1
cdr3_nt: TGCGCCAGCAGCCAAGGAGAAGACAATGAGCAGTTCTTC
cdr3_aa: CASSQGEDNEQFF

v_call: TRBV4-3
d_call: -
clone_size: -
j_call: TRBJ1-1
cdr3_nt: TGCGCCAGCAGCCTAGGCTACATATCTGAACAGACTGAAGCTTTCTTT
cdr3_aa: CASSLGYISEQTEAFF

v_call: TRBV7-2
d_call: -
clone_size: -
j_call: TRBJ2-1
cdr3_nt: TGTGCCAGCAGCTTATGGGCTGAAGGCTACAATGAGCAGTTCTTC
cdr3_aa: CASSLWAEGYNEQFF

v_call: TRBV28
d_call: -
clone_size: -
j_call: TRBJ1-1
cdr3_nt: TGTGCCAGCCTAAGATCGCGGACACAAACTCCTCAAGCTTTCTTT
cdr3_aa: CASLRSRTQTPQAFF

v_call: TRBV6-5
d_call: -
clone_size: -
j_call: TRBJ1-1
cdr3_nt: TGTGCCAGCAGTCCATCGGGACTGCAAGAGTCCGAAGCTTTCTTT
cdr3_aa: CASSPSGLQESEAFF

v_call: TRBV11-3
d_call: -
clone_size: -
j_call: TRBJ1-1
cdr3_nt: TGTGCCAGCAGCGTCCCCGGGCCGATGAACACTGAAGCTTTCTTT
cdr3_aa: CASSVPGPMNTEAFF

v_call: TRBV29-1
d_call: -
clone_size: few
j_call: TRBJ1-1
cdr3_nt: TGCAGCGTTGAGAATCCCGGGACGATGAACACTGAAGCTTTCTTT
cdr3_aa: CSVENPGTMNTEAFF

v_call: TRBV10-3
d_call: TRBD2
clone_size: -
j_call: TRBJ2-5
cdr3_nt: TGTGCCATCAGTGCGGGACTAGCGGGGGTCGAGACCCAGTACTTC
cdr3_aa: CAISAGLAGVETQYF

v_call: TRBV12-5
d_call: TRBD1
clone_size: -
j_call: TRBJ2-1
cdr3_nt: TGTGCTAGTGGTTTGGGCAGGGGGCATCCCCCCCATGAGCAGTTCTTC
cdr3_aa: CASGLGRGHPPHEQFF

v_call: TRBV11-1
d_call: TRBD1
clone_size: once
j_call: TRBJ2-7
cdr3_nt: TGTGCCAGCAGCCCGACTACAGGGGGCACCTACGAGCAGTACTTC
cdr3_aa: CASSPTTGGTYEQYF

v_call: TRBV5-1
d_call: -
clone_size: -
j_call: TRBJ2-7
cdr3_nt: TGCGCCAGCAACGAGGGTATCCATTCCTACGAGCAGTACTTC
cdr3_aa: CASNEGIHSYEQYF

v_call: TRBV19
d_call: TRBD1
clone_size: -
j_call: TRBJ1-2
cdr3_nt: TGTGCCAGTAGTGCGACAGGGTACGGCTATGGCTACACCTTC
cdr3_aa: CASSATGYGYGYTF

v_call: TRBV5-1
d_call: TRBD1
clone_size: -
j_call: TRBJ1-1
cdr3_nt: TGCGCCAGCAGCTTGTGGCAGGGGGCAACTGAAGCTTTCTTT
cdr3_aa: CASSLWQGATEAFF

v_call: TRBV2
d_call: -
clone_size: -
j_call: TRBJ1-1
cdr3_nt: TGTGCCAGCCAGAAGCAGGTGGCTGAAGCTTTCTTT
cdr3_aa: CASQKQVAEAFF

v_call: TRBV2
d_call: -
clone_size: -
j_call: TRBJ2-7
cdr3_nt: TGTGCCAGCGCGCCGCCGGGCTCCTACGAGCAGTACTTC
cdr3_aa: CASAPPGSYEQYF

v_call: TRBV7-3
d_call: TRBD1
clone_size: -
j_call: TRBJ1-1
cdr3_nt: TGTGCCAGCAGTGAGGGGGCCGGCACTGAAGCTTTCTTT
cdr3_aa: CASSEGAGTEAFF

v_call: TRBV6-5
d_call: TRBD1
clone_size: -
j_call: TRBJ1-1
cdr3_nt: TGTGCCAGCACCTTACGTGGGACAGGGAACACTGAAGCTTTCTTT
cdr3_aa: CASTLRGTGNTEAFF

v_call: TRBV9
d_call: -
clone_size: -
j_call: TRBJ1-1
cdr3_nt: TGTGCCAGCAGCGTAGTGTGGGACGGAGCACCCACTGAAGCTTTCTTT
cdr3_aa: CASSVVWDGAPTEAFF

v_call: TRBV7-6
d_call: TRBD1
clone_size: -
j_call: TRBJ2-5
cdr3_nt: TGTGCCAGCAGCTTTAGGGGGCATGGAGAGACCCAGTACTTC
cdr3_aa: CASSFRGHGETQYF

v_call: TRBV6-1
d_call: -
clone_size: -
j_call: TRBJ1-5
cdr3_nt: TGTGCCACAGGGGAGGACAGCAGCAATCAGCCCCAGCATTTT
cdr3_aa: CATGEDSSNQPQHF

v_call: TRBV6-5
d_call: -
clone_size: -
j_call: TRBJ2-2
cdr3_nt: TGTGCCAGCAGTGCGCCTAGAGACACCGGGGAGCTGTTTTTT
cdr3_aa: CASSAPRDTGELFF

v_call: TRBV5-1
d_call: -
clone_size: -
j_call: TRBJ1-1
cdr3_nt: TGCGCCAGCCACCTGGGGGAGCTCCAGGGAGCTGAAGCTTTCTTT
cdr3_aa: CASHLGELQGAEAFF

v_call: TRBV6-5
d_call: -
clone_size: -
j_call: TRBJ1-4
cdr3_nt: TGTGCCAGCAGTCTTGCCCAGGGATTTAATGAAAAACTGTTTTTT
cdr3_aa: CASSLAQGFNEKLFF

v_call: TRBV4-1
d_call: TRBD2
clone_size: -
j_call: TRBJ2-3
cdr3_nt: TGCGCCAGCAGCCAAGGTCTAGCGGGAGACACAGATACGCAGTATTTT
cdr3_aa: CASSQGLAGDTDTQYF

v_call: TRBV5-1
d_call: TRBD2
clone_size: -
j_call: TRBJ2-3
cdr3_nt: TGCGCCAGCAGCGGCGGACTAGCGGGGGAAACAGATACGCAGTATTTT
cdr3_aa: CASSGGLAGETDTQYF

v_call: TRBV7-6
d_call: TRBD1
clone_size: -
j_call: TRBJ1-1
cdr3_nt: TGTGCCAGCAGCTACTCACCGGGACAGGGGCAAATGAACACTGAAGCTTTCTTT
cdr3_aa: CASSYSPGQGQMNTEAFF

v_call: TRBV5-1
d_call: TRBD1
clone_size: -
j_call: TRBJ1-5
cdr3_nt: TGCGCCAGCAGCAGAACAGGGGGGGTCGATCAGCCCCAGCATTTT
cdr3_aa: CASSRTGGVDQPQHF

v_call: TRBV18
d_call: -
clone_size: -
j_call: TRBJ1-3
cdr3_nt: TGTGCCAGCTCACCACCGTCGGGCAGCCTCTCTGGAAACACCATATATTTT
cdr3_aa: CASSPPSGSLSGNTIYF

v_call: TRBV6-5
d_call: -
clone_size: -
j_call: TRBJ1-1
cdr3_nt: TGTGCCAGCAGGCGCCGGGCCCTGAACACTGAAGCTTTCTTT
cdr3_aa: CASRRRALNTEAFF

v_call: TRBV5-1
d_call: TRBD1
clone_size: -
j_call: TRBJ1-4
cdr3_nt: TGCGCCAGTACCTTAGGGACAGGGGAGGAAAAACTGTTTTTT
cdr3_aa: CASTLGTGEEKLFF